These T cell receptor beta chains were read from a single sample in a study of memory CD4+ T cells and cytomegalovirus serostatus. The assay was immunoSEQ multiplex PCR, and TCRdb's table has in-frame clones only and misses some. This sample has roughly 49,000 clones; approximately 83% occur once, and the top ten carry approximately 0.64%. The sample was memory CD4+ T cells from blood. Receptor source: an adult in good health and CMV-seronegative. CDR3s include the opening cysteine and the closing phenylalanine or tryptophan. A D gene is named only where the DNA matches it firmly. Clone sizes are given selectively: once, few, many, or a class where the clone is expanded.

.	TRBV6-5	.	TRBJ1-3	TGTGCCAGCAGAGATCGGGCTGCCTCTGGAAACACCATATATTTT	CASRDRAASGNTIYF
once	TRBV2	.	TRBJ1-1	TGTGCCAGCAGTGATCTTCCGCCCCAAAGGGAAGCTTTCTTT	CASSDLPPQREAFF
few	TRBV28	.	TRBJ1-2	TGTGCCAGCAGTGGAGGTCAGACCTTTAACTATGGCTACACCTTC	CASSGGQTFNYGYTF
.	TRBV7-6	.	TRBJ1-5	TGTGCCAGCAGCTACGGAATAGGGCAGCCCCAGCATTTT	CASSYGIGQPQHF
once	TRBV15	.	TRBJ2-6	TGTGCCACCAGCAGAGATCTAACCGGGGGCAATGGGGCCAACGTCCTGACTTTC	CATSRDLTGGNGANVLTF
.	TRBV9	TRBD1	TRBJ2-3	TGTGCCAGCAGCGTAAGACCGGGACAGGGGATCGGGCACACGAGCGCAGATACGCAGTATTTT	CASSVRPGQGIGHTSADTQYF
.	TRBV28	TRBD1	TRBJ2-7	TGTGCCAGCAGTCCCCGGACAGGTTCAGAGCAGTACTTC	CASSPRTGSEQYF
.	TRBV4-2	TRBD1	TRBJ1-2	TGTGCCAGCAGCTTGGACAGGGGACCTTTGGGTGGCTACACCTTC	CASSLDRGPLGGYTF
few	TRBV5-1	.	TRBJ1-1	TGCGCCAGCAGCTTTAAGGGGACAAGGACCTTAGCTGCTGAAGCTTTCTTT	CASSFKGTRTLAAEAFF
few	TRBV6-1	TRBD2	TRBJ2-7	TGTGCCAGCAGTGTGGGACTACTAGCGGGGGTACGCTACGAGCAGTACTTC	CASSVGLLAGVRYEQYF
.	TRBV2	.	TRBJ1-6	TGTGCCAGCAGTGACTTCAGGGAATCACCCCTCCACTTT	CASSDFRESPLHF
.	TRBV21-1	.	TRBJ1-2	TGTGCCAGCAGCAAAGTGGGGAACTATGGCTACACCTTC	CASSKVGNYGYTF
.	TRBV2	.	TRBJ2-2	TGTGCCAGCGTAGGACAGCTGAACACCGGGGAGCTGTTTTTT	CASVGQLNTGELFF
.	TRBV4-1	.	TRBJ2-4	TGCGCCAGCAGCCCCTCGGAGGGCTCCTTAAACATTCAGTACTTC	CASSPSEGSLNIQYF
few	TRBV30	.	TRBJ2-3	TGTGCCTGGAACCCGGGGAAACGTTGGGGCACAGATACGCAGTATTTT	CAWNPGKRWGTDTQYF
once	TRBV13	.	TRBJ1-3	TGTGCCAGCAGCCTCGGATACTCTGGAAACACCATATATTTT	CASSLGYSGNTIYF
.	TRBV19	TRBD2	TRBJ2-3	TGTGCCACCACGCCCGGGGGGAGGGGCACAGATACGCAGTATTTT	CATTPGGRGTDTQYF
.	TRBV30	.	TRBJ1-6	TGTGCCTGGTGCCCCGGCAGGGGTAATTCACCCCTCCACTTT	CAWCPGRGNSPLHF
.	TRBV2	.	TRBJ2-1	TGTGCCAGCAGCCAGGAGATAAGCAATGAGCAGTTCTTC	CASSQEISNEQFF
.	TRBV28	.	TRBJ1-6	TGTGCCAGCAGTCCCCCCCTCCACTTT	CASSPPLHF
.	TRBV5-4	.	TRBJ1-1	TGTGCCAGCAACGGGGGGAACACTGAAGCTTTCTTT	CASNGGNTEAFF
.	TRBV6-5	.	TRBJ2-1	TGTGCCAGCAGTTACGGGACCAAAGGTGAGCAGTTCTTC	CASSYGTKGEQFF